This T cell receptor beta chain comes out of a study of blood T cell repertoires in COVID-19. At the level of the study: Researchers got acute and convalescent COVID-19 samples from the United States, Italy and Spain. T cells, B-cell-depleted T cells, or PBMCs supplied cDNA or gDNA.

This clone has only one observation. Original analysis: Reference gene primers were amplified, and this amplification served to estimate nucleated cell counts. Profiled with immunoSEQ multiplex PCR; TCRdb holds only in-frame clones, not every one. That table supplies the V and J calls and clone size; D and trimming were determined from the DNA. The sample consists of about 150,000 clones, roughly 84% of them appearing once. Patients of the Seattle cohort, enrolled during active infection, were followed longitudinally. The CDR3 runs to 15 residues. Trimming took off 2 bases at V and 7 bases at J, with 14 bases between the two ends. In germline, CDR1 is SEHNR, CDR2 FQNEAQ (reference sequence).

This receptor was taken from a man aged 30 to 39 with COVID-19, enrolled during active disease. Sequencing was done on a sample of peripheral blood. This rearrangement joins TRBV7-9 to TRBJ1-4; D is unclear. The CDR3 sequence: CASSLIRQEAEKLFF. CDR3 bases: TGTGCCAGCAGCTTAATTAGGCAGGAGGCTGAAAAACTGTTTTTT. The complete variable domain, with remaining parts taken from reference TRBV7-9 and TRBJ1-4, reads DTGVSQNPRHKITKRGQNVTFRCDPISEHNRLYWYRQTLGQGPEFLTYFQNEAQLEKSRLLSDRFSAERPKGSFSTLEIQRTEQGDSAMYLCASSLIRQEAEKLFFGSGTQLSVL.